This T cell receptor beta chain was captured by sequencing in a study of T cells in Graves' hyperthyroidism and ophthalmopathy. This clonotype was detected only a few times. Antigen specificity is unknown. Germline assignment: CDR1 SGHKS and CDR2 YYEKEE (reference sequence). V gave up 3 bases and J gave up 5 bases, with 8 bases separating them. The CDR3 is made up of 13 amino acids. The CDR3 regions of TCR beta were amplified from RNA transcripts. TCR CDR3 underwent first-round RT-PCR with the HTBI primer set. One entry per CDR3 protein results from TCRdb running MiXCR on the multiplex PCR reads. Of about 300,000 distinct CDR3 sequences in the sample, roughly 15% were seen once. Study-wide results and caveats: The model foresaw ophthalmopathy a median roughly 6.5 months prior to onset.

This chain connects TRBV5-5 to TRBJ2-2; D is unclear. Sequenced sample: blood. The TCR sequence derives from a woman between 35 and 50 years old with Graves' hyperthyroidism. This CDR3 is CASSYTVTGELFF. CDR3 bases: TGTGCCAGCAGCTATACAGTTACCGGGGAGCTGTTTTTT.